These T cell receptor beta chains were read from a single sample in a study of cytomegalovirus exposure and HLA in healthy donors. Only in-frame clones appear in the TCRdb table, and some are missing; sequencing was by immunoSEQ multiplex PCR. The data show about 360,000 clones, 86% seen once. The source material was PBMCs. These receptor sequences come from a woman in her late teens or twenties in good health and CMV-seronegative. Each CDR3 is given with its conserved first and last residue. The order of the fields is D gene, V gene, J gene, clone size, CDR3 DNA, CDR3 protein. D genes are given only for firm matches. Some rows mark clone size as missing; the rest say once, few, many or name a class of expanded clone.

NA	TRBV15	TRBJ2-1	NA	TGTGCCACCAGCCAATCTAGTTTGGGGCAGAATGAGCAGTTCTTC	CATSQSSLGQNEQFF
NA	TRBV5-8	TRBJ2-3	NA	TGTGCCACCGGACAGCCTAGCACAGATACGCAGTATTTT	CATGQPSTDTQYF
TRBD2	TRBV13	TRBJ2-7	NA	TGTGCCAGCAGCGAGACGGGCGGGAGTTACGAGCAGTACTTC	CASSETGGSYEQYF
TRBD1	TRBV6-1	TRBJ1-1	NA	TGTGCCAGCAGTATAACTACAGGGGTGGGAACTGAAGCTTTCTTT	CASSITTGVGTEAFF
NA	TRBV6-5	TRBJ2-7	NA	TGTGCCAGCAGCCTGTCGGGCGGTGGGGCATACGAGCAGTACTTC	CASSLSGGGAYEQYF
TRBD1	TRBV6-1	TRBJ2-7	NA	TGTGCCAGCAGTTTCGGGACAGGGGCCTACGAGCAGTACTTC	CASSFGTGAYEQYF
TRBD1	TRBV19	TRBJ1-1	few	TGTGCCAGTAGTCCGGACAGGAATGAAGCTTTCTTT	CASSPDRNEAFF
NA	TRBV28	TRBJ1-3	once	TGTGCCAGCAGCCTCCCAACGGGCTCTGGAAACACCATATATTTT	CASSLPTGSGNTIYF
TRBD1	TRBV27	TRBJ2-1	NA	TGTGCCAGCAGTCGGTACAGGGGGTCCCGGGATGAGCAGTTCTTC	CASSRYRGSRDEQFF
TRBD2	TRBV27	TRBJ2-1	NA	TGTGCCAGCAGTTTAGCCTCCTGGGCGGGGGGGCGTAGTGAGCAGTTCTTC	CASSLASWAGGRSEQFF
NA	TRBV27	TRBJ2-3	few	TGTGCCAGCAGTTCATTACGGGACATACAGGATACGCAGTATTTT	CASSSLRDIQDTQYF
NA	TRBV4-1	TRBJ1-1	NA	TGCGCCAGCAGCCAACCCGGAGCCCCTGAAGCTTTCTTT	CASSQPGAPEAFF
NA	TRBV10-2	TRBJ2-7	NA	TGCGCCAGCAGTACAGGGCACTACGAGCAGTACTTC	CASSTGHYEQYF
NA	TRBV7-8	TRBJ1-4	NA	TGTGCCAGCAGCTTAGTAGGCAGGGAGGCGGAAAAACTGTTTTTT	CASSLVGREAEKLFF
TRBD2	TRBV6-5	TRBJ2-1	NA	TGTGCCAGCAGTTACGCTAGCGGGAGGTACAATGAGCAGTTCTTC	CASSYASGRYNEQFF
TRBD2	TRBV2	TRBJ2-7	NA	TGTGCCAGCAGTGTTACGGCGGGGGCCTACGAGCAGTACTTC	CASSVTAGAYEQYF
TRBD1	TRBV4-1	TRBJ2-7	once	TGCGCCAGCAGCCAAGAGGCGGCAGGGGGCTACGAGCAGTACTTC	CASSQEAAGGYEQYF
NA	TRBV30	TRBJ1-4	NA	TGTGCCTGGAGCGGCGAGGGAGTGCCTAATGAAAAACTGTTTTTT	CAWSGEGVPNEKLFF
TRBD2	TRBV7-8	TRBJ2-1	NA	TGTGCCAGCAGCCTCCTAGCGGGGGACGAGCAGTTCTTC	CASSLLAGDEQFF
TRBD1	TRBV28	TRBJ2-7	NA	TGTGCCAGCAGTCCAATTTACTCGACAGGGAACTCCTACGAGCAGTACTTC	CASSPIYSTGNSYEQYF
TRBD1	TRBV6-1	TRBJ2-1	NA	TGTGCCAGCAGTTGGGGACAGGGAGGAAAGTTCTTC	CASSWGQGGKFF
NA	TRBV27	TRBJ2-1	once	TGTGCCAGCATTGGGGGGATGAGCCCGAGGGATGAGCAGTTCTTC	CASIGGMSPRDEQFF
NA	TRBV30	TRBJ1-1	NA	TGTGCCTGGAGTTATCAGGAGAACACTGAAGCTTTCTTT	CAWSYQENTEAFF
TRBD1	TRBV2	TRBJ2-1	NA	TGTGCCAGTATTAACACTCCGGGACAGGGGAACAATGAGCAGTTCTTC	CASINTPGQGNNEQFF
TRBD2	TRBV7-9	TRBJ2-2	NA	TGTGCCAGCAGCTTAGCGGGAGGGCCCCCCGGGGAGCTGTTTTTT	CASSLAGGPPGELFF
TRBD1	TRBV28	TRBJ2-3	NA	TGTGCCAGCGGTGCGACAGGGACCTACACAGATACGCAGTATTTT	CASGATGTYTDTQYF
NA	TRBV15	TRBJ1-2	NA	TGTGCCACCAGCCCCCCGGGAAACAACTATGGCTACACCTTC	CATSPPGNNYGYTF
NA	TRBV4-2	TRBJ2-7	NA	TGTGCCAGCAGGGGAACGGAACAGGGCGAGCAGTACTTC	CASRGTEQGEQYF